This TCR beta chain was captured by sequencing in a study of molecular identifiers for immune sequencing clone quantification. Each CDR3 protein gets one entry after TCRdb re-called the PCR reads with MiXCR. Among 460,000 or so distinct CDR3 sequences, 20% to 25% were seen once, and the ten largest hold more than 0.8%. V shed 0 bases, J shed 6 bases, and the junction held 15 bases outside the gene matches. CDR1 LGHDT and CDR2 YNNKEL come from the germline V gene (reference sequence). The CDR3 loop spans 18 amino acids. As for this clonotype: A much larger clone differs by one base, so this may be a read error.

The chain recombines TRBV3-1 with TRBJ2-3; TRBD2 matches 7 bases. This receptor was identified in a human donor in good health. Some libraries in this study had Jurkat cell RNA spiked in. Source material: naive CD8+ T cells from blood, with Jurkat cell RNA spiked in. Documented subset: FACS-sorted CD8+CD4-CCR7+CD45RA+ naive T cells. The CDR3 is CASSQEEASGVLGDTQYF. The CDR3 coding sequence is TGTGCCAGCAGCCAAGAAGAGGCAAGCGGGGTCCTCGGCGATACGCAGTATTTT.